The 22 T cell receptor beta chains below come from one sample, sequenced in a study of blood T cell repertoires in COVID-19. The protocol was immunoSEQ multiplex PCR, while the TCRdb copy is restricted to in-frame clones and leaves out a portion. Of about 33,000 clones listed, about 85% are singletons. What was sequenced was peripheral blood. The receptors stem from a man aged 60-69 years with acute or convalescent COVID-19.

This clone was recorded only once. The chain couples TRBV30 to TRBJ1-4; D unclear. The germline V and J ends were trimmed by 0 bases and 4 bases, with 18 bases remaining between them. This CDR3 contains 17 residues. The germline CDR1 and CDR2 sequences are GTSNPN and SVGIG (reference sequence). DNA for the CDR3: TGTGCCTGGAGTGTACTGGGTTTTGGGCAGTTTAATGAAAAACTGTTTTTT. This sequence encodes CAWSVLGFGQFNEKLFF.

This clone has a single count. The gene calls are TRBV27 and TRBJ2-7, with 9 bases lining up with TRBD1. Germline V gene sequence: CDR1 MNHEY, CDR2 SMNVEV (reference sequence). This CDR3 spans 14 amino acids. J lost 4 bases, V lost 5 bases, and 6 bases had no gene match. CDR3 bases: TGTGCCAGCAGTCCCTATGGGACAGGGTACGAGCAGTACTTC. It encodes CASSPYGTGYEQYF.

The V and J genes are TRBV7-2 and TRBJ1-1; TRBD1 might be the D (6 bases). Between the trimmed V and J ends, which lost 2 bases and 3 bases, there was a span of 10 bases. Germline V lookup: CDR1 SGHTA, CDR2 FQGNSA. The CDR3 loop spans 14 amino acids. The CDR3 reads CASSLNKGDTEAFF. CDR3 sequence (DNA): TGTGCCAGCAGCTTAAATAAGGGGGACACTGAAGCTTTCTTT.

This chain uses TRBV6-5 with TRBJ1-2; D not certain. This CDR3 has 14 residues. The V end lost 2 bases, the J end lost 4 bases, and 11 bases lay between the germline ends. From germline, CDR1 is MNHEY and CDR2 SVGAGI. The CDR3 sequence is CASSYEEGVYGYTF. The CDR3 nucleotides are TGTGCCAGCAGTTACGAGGAGGGAGTCTATGGCTACACCTTC.

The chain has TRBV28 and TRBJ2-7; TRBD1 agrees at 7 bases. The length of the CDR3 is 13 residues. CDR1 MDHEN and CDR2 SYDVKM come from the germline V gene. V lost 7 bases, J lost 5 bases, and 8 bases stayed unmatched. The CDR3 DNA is TGTGCCAGCACAGGGGGTTGGATCCACGAGCAGTACTTC. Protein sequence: CASTGGWIHEQYF.

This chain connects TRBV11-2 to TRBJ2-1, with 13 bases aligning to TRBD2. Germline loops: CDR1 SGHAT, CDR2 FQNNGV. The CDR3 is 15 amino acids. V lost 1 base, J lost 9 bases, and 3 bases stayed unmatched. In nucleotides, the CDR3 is TGTGCCAGCAGCTTAGGGACTAGCGGGAGTCGTGAGCAGTTCTTC. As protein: CASSLGTSGSREQFF.

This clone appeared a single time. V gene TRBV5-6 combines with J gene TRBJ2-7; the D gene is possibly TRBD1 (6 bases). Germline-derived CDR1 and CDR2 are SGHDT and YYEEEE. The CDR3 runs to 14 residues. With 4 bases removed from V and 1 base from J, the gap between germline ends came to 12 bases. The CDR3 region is CASSLRQVSYEQYF. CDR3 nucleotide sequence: TGTGCCAGCAGCCTCAGACAGGTTTCCTACGAGCAGTACTTC.

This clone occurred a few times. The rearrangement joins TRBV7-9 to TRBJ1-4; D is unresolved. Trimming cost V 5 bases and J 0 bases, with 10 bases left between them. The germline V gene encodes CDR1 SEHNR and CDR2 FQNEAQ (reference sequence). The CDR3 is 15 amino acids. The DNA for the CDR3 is TGTGCCAGCAGCCTGCGCGGAGCAACTAATGAAAAACTGTTTTTT. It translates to CASSLRGATNEKLFF.

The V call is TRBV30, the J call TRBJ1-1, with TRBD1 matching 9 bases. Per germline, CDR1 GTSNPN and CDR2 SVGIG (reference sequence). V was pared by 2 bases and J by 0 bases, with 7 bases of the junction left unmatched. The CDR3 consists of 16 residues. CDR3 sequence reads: CAWSRGTGLMNTEAFF. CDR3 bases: TGTGCCTGGAGTCGTGGGACAGGGCTTATGAACACTGAAGCTTTCTTT.

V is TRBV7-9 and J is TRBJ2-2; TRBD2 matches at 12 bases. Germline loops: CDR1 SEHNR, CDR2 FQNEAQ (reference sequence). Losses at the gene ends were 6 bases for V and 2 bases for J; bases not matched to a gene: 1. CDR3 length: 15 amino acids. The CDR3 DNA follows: TGTGCCAGCAGACTAGCGGGAGGAAACACCGGGGAGCTGTTTTTT. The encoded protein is CASRLAGGNTGELFF.

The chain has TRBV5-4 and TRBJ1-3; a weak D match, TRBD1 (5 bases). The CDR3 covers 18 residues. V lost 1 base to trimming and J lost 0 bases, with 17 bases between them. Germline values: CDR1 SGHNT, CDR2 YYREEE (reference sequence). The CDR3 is CASSLLGSGTSSGNTIYF. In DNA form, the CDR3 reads TGTGCCAGCAGCTTGTTGGGCTCGGGGACTAGCTCTGGAAACACCATATATTTT.

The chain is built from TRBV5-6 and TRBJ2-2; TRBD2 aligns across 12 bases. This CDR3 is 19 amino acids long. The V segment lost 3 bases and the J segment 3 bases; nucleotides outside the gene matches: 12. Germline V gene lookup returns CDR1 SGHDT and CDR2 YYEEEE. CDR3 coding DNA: TGTGCCAGCAGCTCAACCCGACTAGCGGGAGAAGGGGACACCGGGGAGCTGTTTTTT. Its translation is CASSSTRLAGEGDTGELFF.

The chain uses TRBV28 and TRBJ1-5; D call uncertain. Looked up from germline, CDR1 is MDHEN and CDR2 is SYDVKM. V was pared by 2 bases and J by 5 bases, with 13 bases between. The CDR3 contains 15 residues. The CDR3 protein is CASSLGPGDYQPQHF. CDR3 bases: TGTGCCAGCAGTTTAGGGCCCGGCGATTATCAGCCCCAGCATTTT.

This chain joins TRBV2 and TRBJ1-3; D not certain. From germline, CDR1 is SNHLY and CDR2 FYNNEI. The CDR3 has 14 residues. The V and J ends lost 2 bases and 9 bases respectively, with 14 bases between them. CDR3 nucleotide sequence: TGTGCCAGCAGTGAATTTACCGGGTTTGTCACCATATATTTT. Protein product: CASSEFTGFVTIYF.

Written as DNA, the CDR3 is TGTGCCAGCACCTTAGGGACAGATCCGAGAATCACTGAAGCTTTCTTT. It encodes CASTLGTDPRITEAFF. The chain is built from TRBV28 and TRBJ1-1; 7 bases agree with TRBD1. The germline V gene encodes CDR1 MDHEN and CDR2 SYDVKM. This CDR3 spans 16 amino acids. V was clipped by 7 bases and J by 4 bases; unmatched bases: 15.

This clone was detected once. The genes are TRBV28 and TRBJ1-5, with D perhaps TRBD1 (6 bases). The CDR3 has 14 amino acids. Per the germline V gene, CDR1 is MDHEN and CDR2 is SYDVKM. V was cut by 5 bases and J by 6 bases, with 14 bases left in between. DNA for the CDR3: TGTGCCAGCAGTCTATCGACAGGCAGTCAGCCCCAGCATTTT. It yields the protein CASSLSTGSQPQHF.

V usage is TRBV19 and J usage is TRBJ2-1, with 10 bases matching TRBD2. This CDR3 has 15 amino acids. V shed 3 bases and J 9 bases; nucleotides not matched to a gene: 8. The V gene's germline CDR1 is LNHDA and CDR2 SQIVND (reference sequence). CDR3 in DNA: TGTGCCAGTAGTATTATTAGCGGGAGGCTTGGTGAGCAGTTCTTC. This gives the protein CASSIISGRLGEQFF.

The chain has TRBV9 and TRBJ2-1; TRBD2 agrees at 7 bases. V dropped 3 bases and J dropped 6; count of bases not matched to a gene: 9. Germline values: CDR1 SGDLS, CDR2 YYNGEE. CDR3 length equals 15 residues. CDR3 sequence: CASSASGTRGNEQFF. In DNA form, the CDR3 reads TGTGCCAGCAGCGCCAGCGGGACCCGGGGCAATGAGCAGTTCTTC.

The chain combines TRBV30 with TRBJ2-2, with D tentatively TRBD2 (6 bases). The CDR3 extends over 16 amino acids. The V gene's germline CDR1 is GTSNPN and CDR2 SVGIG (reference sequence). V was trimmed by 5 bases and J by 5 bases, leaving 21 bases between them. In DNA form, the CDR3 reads TGTGCCTGGGGGAGCCGTTCGGGAGACCGGACCGGGGAGCTGTTTTTT. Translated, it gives CAWGSRSGDRTGELFF.

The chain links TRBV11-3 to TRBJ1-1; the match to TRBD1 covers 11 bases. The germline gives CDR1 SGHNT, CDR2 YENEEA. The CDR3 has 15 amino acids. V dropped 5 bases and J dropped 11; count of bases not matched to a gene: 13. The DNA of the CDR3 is TGTGCCAGCAGCCCAAGAGGGACAGGGGGAGGACGGGCTTTCTTT. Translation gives CASSPRGTGGGRAFF.

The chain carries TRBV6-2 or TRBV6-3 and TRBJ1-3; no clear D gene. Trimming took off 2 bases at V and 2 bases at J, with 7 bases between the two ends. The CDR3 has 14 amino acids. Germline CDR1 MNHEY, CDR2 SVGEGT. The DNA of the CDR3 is TGTGCCAGCAGTTACGGAGGAGCTGGAAACACCATATATTTT. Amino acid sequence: CASSYGGAGNTIYF.

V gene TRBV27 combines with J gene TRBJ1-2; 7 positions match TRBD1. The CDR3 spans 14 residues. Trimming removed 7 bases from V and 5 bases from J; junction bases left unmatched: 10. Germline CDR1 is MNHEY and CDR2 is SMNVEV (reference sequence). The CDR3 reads CASKTGESGYGYTF. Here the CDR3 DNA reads TGTGCCAGCAAAACAGGGGAGTCTGGGTATGGCTACACCTTC.